This is a list of T cell receptor beta chains from one sample in a study of cytomegalovirus exposure and HLA in healthy donors. Measured with immunoSEQ multiplex PCR; TCRdb has only the in-frame clones, and not every one. This sample has 150,000 to 200,000 clones, with approximately 85% found just once. The source material was PBMCs. The source of these receptors is a woman aged 45-65 years in good health and CMV-seronegative. The CDR3 runs from the conserved cysteine through the conserved F or W.

V: TRBV6-1; CDR3: CASSEIVFAVAEAFF
V: TRBV27; CDR3: CAGEREGSYEQYF
V: TRBV27; CDR3: CASSPRQGVYGYTF
V: TRBV15; CDR3: CATSRGGEGNTEAFF
V: TRBV7-7; CDR3: CASSLGLAGAGETQYF
V: TRBV9; CDR3: CASKAGGEGYNEQFF
V: TRBV7-2; CDR3: CASSLIGTAGSGNTIYF
V: TRBV6-1; CDR3: CASSGGLAGGWGEQFF
V: TRBV28; CDR3: CASRREWTSGRIPEQYF
V: TRBV2; CDR3: CASSKGQGDGYTF
V: TRBV5-1; CDR3: CASSYGAEDTQYF
V: TRBV28; CDR3: CASSLRGNYGYTF
V: TRBV7-9; CDR3: CASSWLPMSGRAYEQYF
V: TRBV4-1; CDR3: CASSRGQGNQPQHF
V: TRBV6-1; CDR3: CASSESREKAFF
V: TRBV19; CDR3: CASSTPLLGIAVGGETQYF
V: TRBV2; CDR3: CASRPGLAIHEQYF
V: TRBV6-5; CDR3: CASRRLAGSEQYF
V: TRBV5-1; CDR3: CASSPQDWNTGIAYEQYF
V: TRBV9; CDR3: CASSGGRGGEETQYF
V: TRBV9; CDR3: CASSASGLSYGYTF
V: TRBV5-1; CDR3: CASSEQTSETDTQYF
V: TRBV28; CDR3: CASSSQGATNEKLFF
V: TRBV4-2; CDR3: CASSRPRTSGSRTYEQYF
V: TRBV27; CDR3: CASSLTGGGKTQYF
V: TRBV10-1; CDR3: CASSESGSREAFF
V: TRBV9; CDR3: CASSRDTEAFF
V: TRBV5-8; CDR3: CASSSGLQVFYEQYF
V: TRBV28; CDR3: CASTPYGRGEQYF
V: TRBV9; CDR3: CASSVAPFDEQFF
V: TRBV7-2; CDR3: CASSFYGSTDTQYF
V: TRBV5-8; CDR3: CASSADSRYYGYTF
V: TRBV28; CDR3: CASSLYPTVAGLPYEQYF
V: TRBV7-8; CDR3: CASSTRQGASPGNTIYF
V: TRBV7-2; CDR3: CASSRQGSNQPQHF
V: TRBV7-8; CDR3: CASSYRTSGFYEQYF
V: TRBV5-1; CDR3: CASSLGQGPSSTDTQYF
V: TRBV27; CDR3: CASSDLGTRDPYEQYF
V: TRBV4-3; CDR3: CASSQESLAGGYNEQFF
V: TRBV4-1; CDR3: CASSQRRGPAFF
V: TRBV9; CDR3: CASRGGATGAGELFF
V: TRBV6-1; CDR3: CASSGGSGYSNQPQHF
V: TRBV10-3; CDR3: CATQPGQGGNQPQHF
V: TRBV25-1; CDR3: CASSDFGLAGLYEQYF
V: TRBV28; CDR3: CASSSPRSNYQQYF
V: TRBV2; CDR3: CASTLAGLQETQYF
V: TRBV9; CDR3: CASKRGPTLSTDTQYF
V: TRBV6-5; CDR3: CASSYSGQGNMGGYTF
V: TRBV27; CDR3: CASSKSGTRWGDTQYF
V: TRBV25-1; CDR3: CASSESGLAGVGEQFF
V: TRBV7-9; CDR3: CASSLGGFQAEYF
V: TRBV4-3; CDR3: CASSPWDRTLEKLFF